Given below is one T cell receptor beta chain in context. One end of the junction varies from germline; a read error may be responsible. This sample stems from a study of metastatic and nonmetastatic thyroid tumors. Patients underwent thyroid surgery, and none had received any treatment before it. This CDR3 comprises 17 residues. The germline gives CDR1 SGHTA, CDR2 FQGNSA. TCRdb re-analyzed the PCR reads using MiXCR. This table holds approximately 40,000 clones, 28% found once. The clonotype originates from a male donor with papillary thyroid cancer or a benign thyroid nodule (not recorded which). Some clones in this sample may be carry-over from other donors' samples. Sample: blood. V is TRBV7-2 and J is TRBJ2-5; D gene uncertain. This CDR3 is CSSSSGVKVAVSETQYF. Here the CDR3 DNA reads TGTTCCAGCAGCTCGGGCGTTAAGGTGGCCGTCAGCGAGACCCAGTACTTC.